This T cell receptor (beta chain) was profiled in a study of shared clonotypes between healthy human individuals. The study separated CD4+ cells into CD45RA+ naive and CD45RA-negative memory subsets. Assay used: immunoSEQ multiplex PCR; TCRdb lists only in-frame clones, some missing. The data contain 850,000 to 1,200,000 clones, approximately 70% of them singletons. As for this clone: The antigen remains undetermined.

General study points: Depth was large, yet rarefaction showed that sorted-subset sequencing was incomplete.

The TCR comes from a man aged 18 to 29 in good health. The sequenced material came from memory CD4+ T cells sorted from blood. Indicated subset: CD45RA-negative fraction.

DNA for the CDR3: TGTGCCAGCAGCGCCCGACCCTCCCGGGCCAACGTCCTGACTTTC. This codes for CASSARPSRANVLTF. V usage is TRBV7-9 and J usage is TRBJ2-6; D gene uncertain. V dropped 5 bases and J dropped 5 bases, with 13 bases sitting between them. The germline gives CDR1 SEHNR, CDR2 FQNEAQ (reference sequence). This CDR3 region has 15 residues.